The next 2 T cell receptor beta chains were all read from a single sample in a study of OX40 agonist ivuxolimab in advanced cancers. Libraries were constructed by the immunoSEQ multiplex PCR assay. Held by TCRdb, this immuneACCESS table contains in-frame sequences only and omits some clones. Under half of the omission traces to an unresolved V gene where checked; the cause of the rest is unknown. The sample table shows about 94,000 clones, and over 75% are seen once. The leading ten clones occupy over 0.3% of the sample. The sequencing used CD4+ or CD8+ T cells sorted from blood, collected in a trial of the OX40 agonist ivuxolimab. These receptors came from an adult with an advanced solid tumor such as melanoma, head and neck, liver or kidney cancer.

V usage is TRBV5-6 and J usage is TRBJ2-3; TRBD2 matches at 9 bases. The CDR3 is 17 amino acids. V lost 5 bases to trimming and J lost 1 base; unmatched junction nucleotides: 11. In germline, CDR1 is SGHDT, CDR2 YYEEEE. DNA of the CDR3: TGTGCCAGCAGTATGGCACTAGCGGGCAGTCGCACAGATACGCAGTATTTT. Translating it yields CASSMALAGSRTDTQYF.

J is TRBJ2-3 and V is TRBV2; 8 bases are shared with TRBD2. The CDR3 sequence is 14 residues long. V shed 11 bases, J shed 0 bases, and the junction held 7 bases outside the gene matches. Germline CDR1 and CDR2: SNHLY and FYNNEI. CDR3 DNA sequence: TGTGCCGGAGGCCGCGGGGGGAGCACAGATACGCAGTATTTT. This translates into CAGGRGGSTDTQYF.